The rows below give T cell receptor beta chains drawn from one sample of a study of T cell responses to AZD1222 COVID-19 vaccine. Sequencing was performed with immunoSEQ multiplex PCR; in TCRdb, only in-frame clones are kept and a portion is missing. The table includes tens of thousands of clones, about 78% detected once. Sample: peripheral blood, taken on day 0 of AZD1222 vaccination. The receptors shown here come from an adult in good health. Each CDR3 is given with its conserved first and last residue. The order of the fields is J gene, V gene, D gene, clone size, CDR3 DNA, CDR3 protein. D genes are given only for firm matches. Size is stated for part of the rows, as once, few or many counts, or as a class when the clone is expanded.

TRBJ2-1	TRBV28	TRBD2	-	TGTGCCAGCACTTCTATAGGGACTAGCTTGGGGCATGAGCAGTTCTTC	CASTSIGTSLGHEQFF
TRBJ2-3	TRBV30	-	-	TGTGCCTGGAAGGCTAGCGGCACAGATACGCAGTATTTT	CAWKASGTDTQYF
TRBJ2-1	TRBV30	-	-	TGTGCCTGGAGTGTAAATGTTGTACCAGAGCAGTTCTTC	CAWSVNVVPEQFF
TRBJ2-1	TRBV5-1	TRBD2	once	TGCGCCAGCAGCTCCCCTCCGCCGGGACTAGCGATCAATGAGCAGTTCTTC	CASSSPPPGLAINEQFF
TRBJ2-7	TRBV15	TRBD1	-	TGTGCCACCAGCAGAGAGGGCCCGGGACAGGGGTCCTACGAGCAGTACTTC	CATSREGPGQGSYEQYF
TRBJ1-1	TRBV5-8	TRBD1	-	TGTGCCAGCAGCTCCGGGACAGGGGTCGATGAAGCTTTCTTT	CASSSGTGVDEAFF
TRBJ1-1	TRBV7-8	TRBD1	-	TGTGCCAGCAGCTCCCCGGACAGGTGGGACACTGAAGCTTTCTTT	CASSSPDRWDTEAFF
TRBJ2-7	TRBV2	TRBD1	-	TGTGCCAGCCTTAGGGACAGGAGCTCCTACGAGCAGTACTTC	CASLRDRSSYEQYF
TRBJ1-2	TRBV6-5	-	few	TGTGCCAGCAAAAGACAGCTTAACTATGGCTACACCTTC	CASKRQLNYGYTF
TRBJ2-5	TRBV5-8	TRBD2	-	TGTGCCAGCAGCTTTCTAGCGGAACAAGAGACCCAGTACTTC	CASSFLAEQETQYF
TRBJ1-2	TRBV27	-	-	TGTGCCAGCAGTCCAATGGGGACGGGACATGGCTACACCTTC	CASSPMGTGHGYTF
TRBJ2-4	TRBV23-1	-	-	TGCGCCAGCAGTACCCGATCGAGCGACAAAAACATTCAGTACTTC	CASSTRSSDKNIQYF
TRBJ2-3	TRBV5-8	TRBD2	-	TGTGCCAGCAGCTTGTCAGCGGGAGGCACAGATACGCAGTATTTT	CASSLSAGGTDTQYF
TRBJ2-1	TRBV11-3	TRBD2	-	TGTGCCAGCAGCTCTGAGCGGGAGCGAGGGCAGTTCTTC	CASSSERERGQFF
TRBJ2-2	TRBV29-1	-	-	TGCAGCGTTCGAGTGGACGTAAACACCGGGGAGCTGTTTTTT	CSVRVDVNTGELFF
TRBJ1-1	TRBV19	TRBD1	-	TGTGCCAGTAGTATAGAAAAGGGGGCGGAAGCTTTCTTT	CASSIEKGAEAFF
TRBJ2-7	TRBV19	-	-	TGTGCCAGCAGGGATACGGAGGGCACCTACGAGCAGTACTTC	CASRDTEGTYEQYF
TRBJ2-2	TRBV7-9	-	-	TGTGCCAGCAGCTTAGTGGCAGGGTACACCGGGGAGCTGTTTTTT	CASSLVAGYTGELFF
TRBJ2-7	TRBV3-1/TRBV3-2	-	-	TGTGCCAGCAGCCCAGGGATGGTGGGAGCCTACGAGCAGTACTTC	CASSPGMVGAYEQYF
TRBJ2-1	TRBV29-1	TRBD2	-	TGCAGCGTAACACTAGCGGTGGGGTGGAATGAGCAGTTCTTC	CSVTLAVGWNEQFF
TRBJ2-1	TRBV2	-	few	TGTGCCAGCAGTGAGAGGCCGGGAGTGTACAATGAGCAGTTCTTC	CASSERPGVYNEQFF
TRBJ1-1	TRBV18	TRBD1	once	TGTGCCAGCTCACCAGACAGGGACAGGGCTTTCTTT	CASSPDRDRAFF
TRBJ2-3	TRBV11-2	-	-	TGTGCCAGTCGGACTAGCACAGATACGCAGTATTTT	CASRTSTDTQYF
TRBJ1-1	TRBV18	-	-	TGTGCCAGCTCACCACGGTCATCCAGGGGAGGGATGAACACTGAAGCTTTCTTT	CASSPRSSRGGMNTEAFF
TRBJ1-1	TRBV11-1	TRBD1	-	TGTGCCAGCAGCTTCGGACAGGGTAGTGGCACTGAAGCTTTCTTT	CASSFGQGSGTEAFF
TRBJ2-2	TRBV24-1	TRBD2	few	TGTGCCACCAGTGATCCAGCGGGAGAGGACACCGGGGAGCTGTTTTTT	CATSDPAGEDTGELFF
TRBJ2-5	TRBV6-5	-	-	TGTGCCAGCAGTTACACAAGGGGGGGTGAGACCCAGTACTTC	CASSYTRGGETQYF
TRBJ1-1	TRBV5-1	TRBD1	-	TGCGCCAGCAGCATACAGACAGGGGGCCTCGCTGAAGCTTTCTTT	CASSIQTGGLAEAFF
TRBJ2-3	TRBV10-1	-	-	TGCGCCAGCAGTGAGTCGGACGTTAGCACAGATACGCAGTATTTT	CASSESDVSTDTQYF